A selection of T cell receptor beta chains follows, all from one sample in a study of T cell changes during pregnancy in multiple sclerosis. Only in-frame clones appear in the TCRdb table, and some are missing; sequencing was by immunoSEQ multiplex PCR. The data contain about 68,000 clones, less than 95% of them singletons. Sequences were derived from peripheral blood, sampled in the third trimester of pregnancy. Every receptor here comes from a female donor with multiple sclerosis, enrolled in a pregnancy study. Both conserved end residues are part of each CDR3. Fields, in order: J gene, D gene, clone size, V gene, CDR3 protein, CDR3 DNA. D genes are given only for firm matches. Clone size is given for some rows only: seen once, a few or many times, or a class if the clone is expanded.

>TRBJ1-5|.|.|TRBV5-1
CASSLAGSSNQPQHF
TGCGCCAGCAGCCTGGCAGGGTCCAGCAATCAGCCCCAGCATTTT
>TRBJ1-1|.|.|TRBV7-9
CASSLEVTGEAFF
TGTGCCAGCAGCTTAGAGGTAACGGGTGAAGCTTTCTTT
>TRBJ2-2|TRBD2|.|TRBV19
CASEPAGRRTGELFF
TGTGCCAGTGAGCCAGCGGGGCGACGGACCGGGGAGCTGTTTTTT
>TRBJ2-7|TRBD1|.|TRBV5-6
CASSDRGQGVYEQYF
TGTGCCAGCAGCGACCGCGGACAGGGTGTTTACGAGCAGTACTTC
>TRBJ1-1|.|.|TRBV6-5
CASKSWVYGTEAFF
TGTGCCAGCAAGTCCTGGGTCTACGGGACTGAAGCTTTCTTT
>TRBJ2-2|TRBD2|.|TRBV4-3
CASSPGGDIWMNTGELFF
TGCGCCAGCAGCCCGGGAGGCGACATATGGATGAACACCGGGGAGCTGTTTTTT
>TRBJ2-5|TRBD1|.|TRBV18
CASSPPAGGYETQYF
TGTGCCAGCTCACCACCGGCAGGGGGTTATGAGACCCAGTACTTC
>TRBJ1-2|TRBD1|.|TRBV4-3
CASSPPWQGARGYTF
TGCGCCAGCAGCCCCCCCTGGCAGGGGGCGCGTGGCTACACCTTC
>TRBJ1-3|.|once|TRBV6-5
CASSSGDSSGNTIYF
TGTGCCAGCAGTTCAGGTGACAGCTCTGGAAACACCATATATTTT
>TRBJ1-1|TRBD1|.|TRBV7-8
CASNLKSGGSRTEAFF
TGTGCCAGCAACCTTAAATCAGGGGGCAGTAGGACTGAAGCTTTCTTT
>TRBJ1-1|.|.|TRBV12-5
CASAPRMNTEAFF
TGTGCTAGTGCTCCGAGAATGAACACTGAAGCTTTCTTT
>TRBJ1-5|.|few|TRBV7-7
CASSRDRNQPQHF
TGTGCCAGCAGCCGTGATCGGAATCAGCCCCAGCATTTT
>TRBJ1-1|TRBD1|.|TRBV10-2
CASSELGQGAEAFF
TGCGCCAGCAGTGAGCTAGGACAGGGGGCTGAAGCTTTCTTT
>TRBJ1-1|.|.|TRBV19
CASSTLTEAFF
TGTGCCAGTAGTACTCTCACTGAAGCTTTCTTT
>TRBJ2-3|TRBD2|.|TRBV7-2
CASSPRLAGDTQYF
TGTGCCAGCAGCCCTCGACTAGCTGGAGATACGCAGTATTTT
>TRBJ1-1|.|.|TRBV5-4
CASSLNREGGTEAFF
TGTGCCAGCAGCTTAAACAGGGAGGGAGGCACTGAAGCTTTCTTT
>TRBJ1-3|.|.|TRBV30
CAWSDLGGLSDTIYF
TGTGCCTGGAGTGACCTCGGAGGGCTTTCGGACACCATATATTTT
>TRBJ2-7|.|.|TRBV29-1
CSVEDIQTYEQYF
TGCAGCGTTGAAGATATACAGACCTACGAGCAGTACTTC
>TRBJ1-4|.|.|TRBV28
CASSLLGQGDEKLFF
TGTGCCAGCAGTTTGCTCGGGCAGGGTGATGAAAAACTGTTTTTT
>TRBJ1-2|TRBD1|.|TRBV7-9
CASSSMDRDRGYTF
TGTGCCAGCAGCTCGATGGACAGGGATCGGGGCTACACCTTC
>TRBJ2-7|TRBD1|.|TRBV6-4
CASSGLTGGVYEQYF
TGTGCCAGCAGTGGCTTGACAGGGGGGGTGTACGAGCAGTACTTC
>TRBJ1-4|.|.|TRBV27
CASSPGVLADNEKLFF
TGTGCCAGCAGTCCCGGGGTTCTGGCGGATAATGAAAAACTGTTTTTT
>TRBJ1-3|.|.|TRBV7-8
CASSLAPSGTGNTIYF
TGTGCCAGCAGCTTAGCGCCGAGCGGAACTGGAAACACCATATATTTT
>TRBJ1-1|.|few|TRBV30
CAWSRYTEAFF
TGTGCCTGGAGTCGTTACACTGAAGCTTTCTTT
>TRBJ2-1|.|.|TRBV6-1
CASSVRNPGGDEQFF
TGTGCCAGCAGTGTCAGAAACCCGGGGGGCGATGAGCAGTTCTTC
>TRBJ2-3|TRBD2|once|TRBV5-6
CASSSGSGGPDTQYF
TGTGCCAGCAGCTCCGGTAGCGGGGGCCCAGATACGCAGTATTTT
>TRBJ2-3|.|.|TRBV6-5
CASSSTGNVNTQYF
TGTGCCAGCAGTTCCACCGGGAACGTGAATACGCAGTATTTT
>TRBJ2-5|.|.|TRBV10-3
CAISDPLSTGETQYF
TGTGCCATCAGTGACCCCTTATCCACGGGGGAGACCCAGTACTTC
>TRBJ1-2|.|.|TRBV4-3
CASSQDPRVYGYTF
TGCGCCAGCAGCCAAGATCCCAGGGTCTATGGCTACACCTTC
>TRBJ1-5|TRBD1|few|TRBV5-3
CAGLRQGSGQPQHF
TGTGCCGGTCTTCGACAGGGTTCGGGGCAGCCCCAGCATTTT
>TRBJ2-7|TRBD1|.|TRBV6-1
CASSEVDRVWEQYF
TGTGCCAGCAGTGAAGTAGACAGGGTCTGGGAGCAGTACTTC
>TRBJ2-7|TRBD1|.|TRBV19
CASRTGGSSYEQYF
TGTGCCAGTAGGACAGGGGGAAGCTCCTACGAGCAGTACTTC
>TRBJ2-7|.|.|TRBV7-9
CASSLTGHEQYF
TGTGCCAGCAGCCTTACAGGGCACGAGCAGTACTTC
>TRBJ2-1|TRBD2|.|TRBV18
CASSQAGTSGINEQFF
TGTGCCAGCTCACAGGCGGGGACTAGCGGTATCAATGAGCAGTTCTTC
>TRBJ2-1|.|.|TRBV5-1
CASRRDVYRLGSSYNEQFF
TGCGCCAGCCGCAGGGATGTGTATCGTCTTGGAAGCTCCTACAATGAGCAGTTCTTC
>TRBJ2-1|.|.|TRBV11-2
CASSVRQMVEQFF
TGTGCCAGCAGCGTTCGTCAGATGGTGGAGCAGTTCTTC
>TRBJ2-5|TRBD2|.|TRBV15
CATSRGLTSGHSQETQYF
TGTGCCACCAGCAGAGGCCTAACTAGCGGACATAGCCAAGAGACCCAGTACTTC
>TRBJ2-5|.|.|TRBV7-9
CASSPRQLQETQYF
TGTGCCAGCAGCCCAAGACAGTTACAAGAGACCCAGTACTTC
>TRBJ1-2|TRBD1|.|TRBV7-2
CASSQTGDGYTF
TGTGCCAGCAGCCAAACAGGGGATGGCTACACCTTC
>TRBJ2-7|.|.|TRBV16
CASTLQIFYEQYF
TGTGCCAGCACCTTACAGATCTTCTACGAGCAGTACTTC
>TRBJ2-1|.|once|TRBV20-1
CSAEGNEQFF
TGCAGTGCTGAGGGAAATGAGCAGTTCTTC
>TRBJ1-1|.|.|TRBV11-2
CASSSVVLRGRTEAFF
TGTGCCAGCAGCTCCGTCGTCCTCCGGGGTCGTACTGAAGCTTTCTTT
>TRBJ2-3|TRBD2|.|TRBV2
CASNRGTSGGTDTQYF
TGTGCCAGCAACAGGGGGACTAGCGGGGGAACAGATACGCAGTATTTT
>TRBJ2-3|TRBD1|.|TRBV27
CASSSPGTAKTQYF
TGTGCCAGCAGTTCCCCGGGGACAGCGAAGACGCAGTATTTT
>TRBJ1-1|.|.|TRBV19
CASNNGFGGRVNTEAFF
TGTGCCAGTAATAATGGGTTCGGTGGCAGGGTGAACACTGAAGCTTTCTTT
>TRBJ2-2|.|once|TRBV5-1
CASSLRQSNTGELFF
TGCGCCAGCAGCTTGCGTCAGTCGAACACCGGGGAGCTGTTTTTT
>TRBJ1-4|.|.|TRBV6-5
CASSPRRVGEKLFF
TGTGCCAGCAGTCCCCGGAGGGTTGGCGAAAAACTGTTTTTT
>TRBJ1-1|.|once|TRBV29-1
CSANRLGGTEAFF
TGCAGCGCAAATCGACTGGGGGGCACTGAAGCTTTCTTT
>TRBJ1-5|.|.|TRBV25-1
CASSDTLSFQPQHF
TGTGCCAGCAGTGATACCCTCAGTTTTCAGCCCCAGCATTTT
>TRBJ1-6|.|.|TRBV30
CAWRGLVVSYNSPLHF
TGTGCCTGGCGAGGCCTAGTAGTATCCTATAATTCACCCCTCCACTTT
>TRBJ2-1|.|.|TRBV9
CASSVGDTGEQFF
TGTGCCAGCAGCGTAGGGGACACGGGTGAGCAGTTCTTC
>TRBJ1-3|TRBD1|.|TRBV5-6
CASSPDRGRPIYSGNTIYF
TGTGCCAGCAGCCCGGACAGGGGGCGACCGATCTACTCTGGAAACACCATATATTTT
>TRBJ1-5|.|.|TRBV19
CASTLAGLRPQHF
TGTGCCAGTACCCTAGCGGGGTTAAGGCCCCAGCATTTT
>TRBJ2-1|TRBD1|.|TRBV29-1
CSVLNRDSKGHEQFF
TGCAGCGTACTTAACCGGGACAGCAAAGGCCATGAGCAGTTCTTC